Presented here are 15 T cell receptor beta chains from one specimen sequenced in a study of cytomegalovirus exposure and HLA in healthy donors. Primers for the PCR totalled 60 Vbeta and 13 Jbeta. Here immunoSEQ multiplex PCR was the method, and the copy in TCRdb shows in-frame clones only, minus some. The sample has 150,000 to 200,000 clones, roughly four fifths seen once; the top ten hold around 0.1%. Material for sequencing was PBMCs. These receptors were obtained from a boy between 2 and 10 years old in good health and CMV-seronegative.

The chain combines TRBV5-8 with TRBJ2-6; D possibly corresponds to TRBD1 (6 bases). Per germline, CDR1 SGHTS and CDR2 YDEGEE. Between the trimmed V and J ends, which lost 5 bases and 0 bases, there was a span of 9 bases. The CDR3 extends over 15 amino acids. DNA for the CDR3: TGTGCCAGCAGTTGGGACAACTCTGGGGCCAACGTCCTGACTTTC. It encodes CASSWDNSGANVLTF.

J is TRBJ2-1 and V is TRBV18, with 9 positions matching TRBD2. Germline-derived CDR1 and CDR2 are KGHSH and LQKENI. This CDR3 contains 19 residues. Trimming removed 2 bases from V and 0 bases from J; junction bases left unmatched: 11. The chain's CDR3 is CASSPGSVAGAYSYNEQFF. CDR3 in DNA: TGTGCCAGCTCACCAGGGTCGGTAGCGGGGGCCTACTCCTACAATGAGCAGTTCTTC.

The chain employs TRBV11-2 and TRBJ2-1; 12 nucleotides agree with TRBD2. After removal of 5 bases from V and 7 bases from J, the junction contained 3 bases not matched to a gene. CDR1 is SGHAT and CDR2 is FQNNGV in the germline V gene. The CDR3 length is 14 residues. CDR3 sequence: CASSLAGGGNEQFF. The DNA of the CDR3 is TGTGCCAGCAGCCTAGCGGGGGGGGGTAATGAGCAGTTCTTC. The entire variable domain, with the rest obtained from reference TRBV11-2 and TRBJ2-1, is as follows: EAGVAQSPRYKIIEKRQSVAFWCNPISGHATLYWYQQILGQGPKLLIQFQNNGVVDDSQLPKDRFSAERLKGVDSTLKIQPAKLEDSAVYLCASSLAGGGNEQFFGPGTRLTVL.

The V and J genes are TRBV7-2 and TRBJ2-1; D perhaps matches TRBD1 (5 bases). The CDR3 contains 13 residues. Trimming removed 5 bases at V and 4 bases at J, with 9 bases between. Germline lookup yields CDR1 SGHTA and CDR2 FQGNSA. CDR3 nucleotides: TGTGCCAGCAGCCCCAGGGTTTACAATGAGCAGTTCTTC. Translating it yields CASSPRVYNEQFF.

The rearrangement links TRBV12-5 to TRBJ2-1, with 7 nucleotides matching TRBD1. The J segment lost 9 bases and the V segment lost 5 bases, leaving 7 bases of the junction unmatched. Germline CDR1 and CDR2: LGHNT and FRNRAP. The CDR3 extends over 13 amino acids. The CDR3 coding sequence is TGTGCTAGTGGTGGGGACAGTGAAGGTGAGCAGTTCTTC. Translation gives CASGGDSEGEQFF.

The chain employs TRBV9 and TRBJ1-2; 8 bases are shared with TRBD1. There are 14 residues in the CDR3. Germline V gene sequence: CDR1 SGDLS, CDR2 YYNGEE. V lost 3 bases to trimming and J lost 2 bases; unmatched junction nucleotides: 3. Here the CDR3 reads CASSGGTGNYGYTF. Written as DNA, the CDR3 is TGTGCCAGCAGCGGGGGGACAGGCAACTATGGCTACACCTTC.

The rearrangement joins TRBV9 to TRBJ1-1; 7 bases align to TRBD1. There are 12 residues in the CDR3. The germline V gene has CDR1 SGDLS and CDR2 YYNGEE. With V trimmed by 4 bases and J by 11 bases, 8 bases remained unmatched. The CDR3 is CASSPGTDMAFF. The CDR3 DNA follows: TGTGCCAGCAGCCCGGGGACAGACATGGCTTTCTTT.

V usage is TRBV5-1 and J usage is TRBJ2-1; 7 bases are a match to TRBD2. CDR3 size: 14 residues. Germline V gives CDR1 SGHRS, CDR2 YFSETQ. J was trimmed by 4 bases and V by 3 bases; bases with no gene match: 4. Written as DNA, the CDR3 is TGCGCCAGCAGCTACGGACTAGAGTACAATGAGCAGTTCTTC. Translated, it gives CASSYGLEYNEQFF.

V gene TRBV9 combines with J gene TRBJ2-7; TRBD2 aligns across 7 bases. CDR3 length: 15 amino acids. Losses at the gene ends were 1 base for V and 5 bases for J; bases not matched to a gene: 9. Germline V gene data show CDR1 as SGDLS and CDR2 as YYNGEE. In nucleotides, the CDR3 is TGTGCCAGCAGCGTATTGGGGACTACGACCCACGAGCAGTACTTC. It yields the protein CASSVLGTTTHEQYF.

This rearrangement joins TRBV9 to TRBJ2-1, with 7 bases that match TRBD1. The CDR3 is 14 amino acids. V shed 3 bases and J 8 bases; nucleotides not matched to a gene: 8. CDR1 and CDR2 from the germline V gene are SGDLS and YYNGEE. DNA for the CDR3: TGTGCCAGCAGCGGAATCCAGGGGGATTATGAGCAGTTCTTC. Translation gives CASSGIQGDYEQFF.

The CDR3 DNA reads TGTGCCAGCAGCCAAACAGGGCTAACTGAAGCTTTCTTT. Translating it yields CASSQTGLTEAFF. The chain carries TRBV6-1 and TRBJ1-1; D is possibly TRBD1 (6 bases). The CDR3 contains 13 residues. Germline V gene lookup returns CDR1 MNHNS and CDR2 SASEGT. V was clipped by 6 bases and J by 5 bases, with 13 bases between them.

V is TRBV6-6 and J is TRBJ1-5, with D tentatively TRBD1 (5 bases). The CDR3 has 16 residues. Per the germline V gene, CDR1 is MNHNY and CDR2 is SVGAGI (reference sequence). Trimming stripped 8 bases from V and 2 bases from J, with 19 bases between. This CDR3 is CASQLGGEEGNQPQHF. The CDR3 DNA sequence: TGTGCCAGCCAATTGGGGGGGGAGGAGGGCAATCAGCCCCAGCATTTT.

J is TRBJ2-3 and V is TRBV7-9; a weak D match, TRBD2 (7 bases). The germline CDR1 and CDR2 sequences are SEHNR and FQNEAQ (reference sequence). CDR3 length equals 16 residues. The V gene lost 5 bases and the J gene lost 5 bases, with 20 bases spanning the gap. The CDR3 coding sequence is TGTGCCAGCAGCCTAGAGGGGAGGGGGGCTGGAGATACGCAGTATTTT. It is translated as CASSLEGRGAGDTQYF.

This clone has a handful of counts. The V gene is TRBV7-9, the J gene TRBJ1-1; no definite D call. This CDR3 region has 12 residues. Germline loops: CDR1 SEHNR, CDR2 FQNEAQ (reference sequence). V was pared by 8 bases and J by 1 base, with 8 bases between. DNA of the CDR3: TGTGCCAGCCGACGACAGAACACTGAAGCTTTCTTT. This gives the protein CASRRQNTEAFF.

The rearrangement joins TRBV6-1 to TRBJ2-1; the D is unclear. The ends were cut back, 3 bases at V and 15 bases at J, with 12 bases in the middle. There are 11 residues in the CDR3. The germline V gene has CDR1 MNHNS and CDR2 SASEGT. CDR3 sequence: CASSDQTSWFF. In DNA form, the CDR3 reads TGTGCCAGCAGTGATCAGACAAGCTGGTTCTTC.